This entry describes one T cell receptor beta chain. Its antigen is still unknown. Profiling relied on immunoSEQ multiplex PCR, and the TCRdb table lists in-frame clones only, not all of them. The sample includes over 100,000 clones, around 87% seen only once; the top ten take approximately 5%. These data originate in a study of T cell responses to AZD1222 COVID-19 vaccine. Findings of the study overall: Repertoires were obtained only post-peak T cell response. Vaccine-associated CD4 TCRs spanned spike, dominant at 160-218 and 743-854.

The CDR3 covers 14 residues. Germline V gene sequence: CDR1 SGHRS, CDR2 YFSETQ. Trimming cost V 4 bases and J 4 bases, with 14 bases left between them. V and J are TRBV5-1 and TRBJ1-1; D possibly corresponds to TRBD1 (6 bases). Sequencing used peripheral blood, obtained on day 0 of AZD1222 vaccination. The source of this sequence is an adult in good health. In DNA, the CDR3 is TGCGCCAGCAGCCCACAGGGCGGGAGCACTGAAGCTTTCTTT. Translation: CASSPQGGSTEAFF.